This is a list of T cell receptor beta chains from one sample in a study. TCRdb passed the RT-PCR reads through MiXCR, listing each CDR3 protein once. The repertoire has almost 700,000 distinct CDR3 sequences, approximately 15% of them found once; the top ten carry 3.6%. The sample taken for sequencing was memory CD4+ T cells from blood. The source is a female donor in good health, serving as a healthy control. Each CDR3 is given with its conserved first and last residue. The order of the fields is J gene, clone size, D gene, V gene, CDR3 DNA, CDR3 protein. D genes are given only for firm matches. The size field is filled for only some rows; it gives once, few, many or a size class.

j_gene: TRBJ2-1
abundance: NA
d_gene: NA
v_gene: TRBV7-2
CDR3nt: TGTGCCAGCAGCTTATTTGCTAGCCCACATGAGCAGTTCTTC
CDR3aa: CASSLFASPHEQFF

j_gene: TRBJ1-2
abundance: NA
d_gene: NA
v_gene: TRBV11-2
CDR3nt: TGTGCCAGCAGCTTAATGTCGACAGGATTCTATGGCTACACCTTC
CDR3aa: CASSLMSTGFYGYTF

j_gene: TRBJ2-1
abundance: few
d_gene: NA
v_gene: TRBV11-2
CDR3nt: TGTGCCAGCAGCTTACAAGCGGGTTCCTCCTACAATGAGCAGTTCTTC
CDR3aa: CASSLQAGSSYNEQFF

j_gene: TRBJ2-5
abundance: NA
d_gene: TRBD2
v_gene: TRBV20-1
CDR3nt: TGCAGTGCTATAAAAGCGGGAGGGGACCAAGAGACCCACTACTTC
CDR3aa: CSAIKAGGDQETHYF

j_gene: TRBJ2-2
abundance: NA
d_gene: NA
v_gene: TRBV9
CDR3nt: TGTGCCAGCAGCGTAGGATGGGAGGAGCTGTTTTTT
CDR3aa: CASSVGWEELFF

j_gene: TRBJ2-2
abundance: few
d_gene: TRBD1
v_gene: TRBV7-3
CDR3nt: TGTGCCAGCAGCCTTAACCGGGACAGGGGGATGGCGGGGGAGCTGTTTTTT
CDR3aa: CASSLNRDRGMAGELFF

j_gene: TRBJ2-3
abundance: many
d_gene: TRBD2
v_gene: TRBV20-1
CDR3nt: TGCAGTGCTAGGGCTAGCGGGAGCCCAGATACGCAGTATTTT
CDR3aa: CSARASGSPDTQYF

j_gene: TRBJ2-1
abundance: NA
d_gene: TRBD2
v_gene: TRBV24-1
CDR3nt: TGTGCCACAGGGACTAGCGGGAGGAATCTTGGCTCCTACAATGAGCAGTTCTTC
CDR3aa: CATGTSGRNLGSYNEQFF

j_gene: TRBJ2-1
abundance: NA
d_gene: TRBD2
v_gene: TRBV5-1
CDR3nt: TGCGCCAGCAATTCGGGGGGTTCAAGCTCCTACAATGAGCAGTTCTTC
CDR3aa: CASNSGGSSSYNEQFF

j_gene: TRBJ1-5
abundance: NA
d_gene: NA
v_gene: TRBV6-2/TRBV6-3
CDR3nt: TGTGCCAGCAGTTGGTCTGGACTGACTAGCAATCAGCCCCAGCATTTT
CDR3aa: CASSWSGLTSNQPQHF

j_gene: TRBJ1-2
abundance: few
d_gene: NA
v_gene: TRBV5-1
CDR3nt: TGCGCCAGCAGCTTGGTCGGAGCGGCCTATGGCTACACCTTC
CDR3aa: CASSLVGAAYGYTF

j_gene: TRBJ1-2
abundance: NA
d_gene: TRBD1
v_gene: TRBV5-4
CDR3nt: TGTGCCAGCAGCACCCCCACGGGACAGGGGGTCTATGGCTACACCTTC
CDR3aa: CASSTPTGQGVYGYTF

j_gene: TRBJ2-1
abundance: few
d_gene: NA
v_gene: TRBV12-3/TRBV12-4
CDR3nt: TGTGCCAGCACCCGGCTGGGCGCAGGGGCGACCAATGAGCAGTTCTTC
CDR3aa: CASTRLGAGATNEQFF

j_gene: TRBJ2-1
abundance: NA
d_gene: NA
v_gene: TRBV10-3
CDR3nt: TGTGCCATCAGCGGTGCGAGCTCCTACAATGAGCAGTTCTTC
CDR3aa: CAISGASSYNEQFF

j_gene: TRBJ2-2
abundance: many
d_gene: NA
v_gene: TRBV4-3
CDR3nt: TGCGCCAGCAGCCAAGATCGAGGGATCGGGGAGCTGTTTTTT
CDR3aa: CASSQDRGIGELFF

j_gene: TRBJ2-5
abundance: many
d_gene: NA
v_gene: TRBV7-2
CDR3nt: TGTGCCAGCAGCTTCCCCCCACACGAGACCCAGTACTTC
CDR3aa: CASSFPPHETQYF

j_gene: TRBJ2-7
abundance: NA
d_gene: TRBD2
v_gene: TRBV6-5
CDR3nt: TGTGCCAGCAGCCGGGCGGGAGGCACCGAGCAGTACTTC
CDR3aa: CASSRAGGTEQYF

j_gene: TRBJ1-1
abundance: few
d_gene: NA
v_gene: TRBV10-3
CDR3nt: TGTGCCATCAGTGACCAGAACACTGAAGCTTTCTTT
CDR3aa: CAISDQNTEAFF

j_gene: TRBJ2-1
abundance: NA
d_gene: NA
v_gene: TRBV18
CDR3nt: TGTGCCAGCTCACCACCTTCAGGGGTCGGCAATGAGCAGTTCTTC
CDR3aa: CASSPPSGVGNEQFF

j_gene: TRBJ2-1
abundance: many
d_gene: TRBD2
v_gene: TRBV12-3/TRBV12-4
CDR3nt: TGTGCCAGCAGTCGGGGACTAGCGGGGGTATACAATGAGCAGTTCTTC
CDR3aa: CASSRGLAGVYNEQFF

j_gene: TRBJ2-3
abundance: many
d_gene: TRBD1
v_gene: TRBV29-1
CDR3nt: TGCAGCGTCGTCCCGGGACAGGGATTGAGGGATACGCAGTATTTT
CDR3aa: CSVVPGQGLRDTQYF

j_gene: TRBJ2-5
abundance: many
d_gene: NA
v_gene: TRBV27
CDR3nt: TGTGCCAGCAGTTCATCGACAGAGGGTGAGACCCAGTACTTC
CDR3aa: CASSSSTEGETQYF

j_gene: TRBJ1-1
abundance: few
d_gene: TRBD1
v_gene: TRBV4-3
CDR3nt: TGCGCCAGCAGCCCTCAGGACAGGGGAATGTATGAAGCTTTCTTT
CDR3aa: CASSPQDRGMYEAFF

j_gene: TRBJ2-2
abundance: NA
d_gene: TRBD2
v_gene: TRBV5-1
CDR3nt: TGCGCCAGCAGCCCCAGGGGGCAAGGACTAGCGGGAGGAGGGACCGGGGAGCTGTTTTTT
CDR3aa: CASSPRGQGLAGGGTGELFF

j_gene: TRBJ2-1
abundance: many
d_gene: NA
v_gene: TRBV29-1
CDR3nt: TGCAGCGCCCGTCCTGGCGATGAGCAGTTCTTC
CDR3aa: CSARPGDEQFF

j_gene: TRBJ2-2
abundance: many
d_gene: NA
v_gene: TRBV4-3
CDR3nt: TGCGCCAGCAGCCAAGATCTCCGACACACGAACACCGGGGAGCTGTTTTTT
CDR3aa: CASSQDLRHTNTGELFF

j_gene: TRBJ1-4
abundance: NA
d_gene: NA
v_gene: TRBV9
CDR3nt: TGTGCCAGCAGCCTGGGGGGGGAGATTGGGGAAAAACTGTTTTTT
CDR3aa: CASSLGGEIGEKLFF

j_gene: TRBJ1-1
abundance: NA
d_gene: NA
v_gene: TRBV25-1
CDR3nt: TGTGCCAGCAGTGACGACAGGACCTTCAACACTGAAGCTTTCTTT
CDR3aa: CASSDDRTFNTEAFF

j_gene: TRBJ1-1
abundance: NA
d_gene: NA
v_gene: TRBV27
CDR3nt: TGTGCCAGCAGTTCGGGGAGTTTTCCTGGACTGAACACTGAAGCTTTCTTT
CDR3aa: CASSSGSFPGLNTEAFF

j_gene: TRBJ2-1
abundance: few
d_gene: NA
v_gene: TRBV12-3/TRBV12-4
CDR3nt: TGTGCCAGCAGCCCTTTCTTAATCCCCCCTGTCGGGGATGAGCAGTTCTTC
CDR3aa: CASSPFLIPPVGDEQFF

j_gene: TRBJ1-5
abundance: NA
d_gene: NA
v_gene: TRBV19
CDR3nt: TGTGCCAGTAGTATCCGCACAGTAAATCAGCCCCAGCATTTT
CDR3aa: CASSIRTVNQPQHF

j_gene: TRBJ2-3
abundance: NA
d_gene: NA
v_gene: TRBV6-1
CDR3nt: TGTGCCAGCAGGCCGTTGGAAGAAGATACGCAGTATTTT
CDR3aa: CASRPLEEDTQYF

j_gene: TRBJ2-2
abundance: NA
d_gene: TRBD2
v_gene: TRBV6-4
CDR3nt: TGTGCCAGCAGGACTAGCCCAAACACCGGGGAGCTGTTTTTT
CDR3aa: CASRTSPNTGELFF

j_gene: TRBJ1-6
abundance: few
d_gene: NA
v_gene: TRBV14
CDR3nt: TGTGCCAGCAGCCAGGCGCCGTCGGTGTCGCCCCTCCACTTT
CDR3aa: CASSQAPSVSPLHF

j_gene: TRBJ2-3
abundance: many
d_gene: TRBD2
v_gene: TRBV4-1
CDR3nt: TGCGCCAGCAGCCACCCCGGGTTGGCGGGAGGACCGCGAGACACAGATACGCAGTATTTT
CDR3aa: CASSHPGLAGGPRDTDTQYF

j_gene: TRBJ1-1
abundance: few
d_gene: NA
v_gene: TRBV29-1
CDR3nt: TGCAGCGTTGAAGATCCCGGCAGCATGAACACTGAAGCTTTCTTT
CDR3aa: CSVEDPGSMNTEAFF